This TCR beta chain originates from a study of cytomegalovirus exposure and HLA in healthy donors. About the study: From donors who were HLA-typed, an early data release held around 80 million unique TCRs.

Study observations and caveats: Per a prior analysis, the majority of TCR beta V segments were productive roughly 87% or roughly 30% of the time. A few CMV-associated chains were confirmed in vitro to be specific for CMV antigens.

In the case of this clone: What it binds is not known.

The CDR3 loop spans 14 amino acids. PCR amplification relied on 60 Vbeta primers (plus 13 Jbeta primers). Repertoires were generated with immunoSEQ multiplex PCR, while TCRdb's copy carries only in-frame clones and drops some. The repertoire consists of some 180,000 clones, with 76% occurring once and the leading ten covering about 2.5%. This sequence joins TRBV21-1 and TRBJ2-7; TRBD2, the table's D call, lacks a check against the DNA. TRBV21-1 is annotated as a pseudogene. The TCR comes from a woman in her twenties or thirties in good health and CMV-seropositive. The sequenced material came from PBMCs. The CDR3 sequence is CASSKKSRTYEQYF. The DNA for the CDR3 is TGTGCCAGCAGCAAGAAATCAAGGACTTACGAGCAGTACTTC.